Below are 13 T cell receptor beta chains sequenced from a single sample in a study of blood T cell repertoires in COVID-19. Sequencing used immunoSEQ multiplex PCR; TCRdb keeps in-frame clones, though not all of them. Among 270,000 or so clones listed, around 89% were seen once. What was sequenced was peripheral blood. The source is a woman aged 60-70 years with COVID-19, enrolled during active disease.

The genes are TRBV6-2 or TRBV6-3 and TRBJ2-3; 7 nucleotides agree with TRBD2. CDR3 length: 16 residues. V was pared by 4 bases and J by 0 bases, with 7 bases of the junction left unmatched. Germline values: CDR1 MNHEY, CDR2 SVGEGT. The CDR3: CASSFRAGLSTDTQYF. In DNA form, the CDR3 reads TGTGCCAGCAGTTTCAGAGCGGGGTTAAGCACAGATACGCAGTATTTT.

The gene calls are TRBV7-2 and TRBJ2-1, with 14 bases identical to TRBD2. V shed 5 bases and J 6 bases; nucleotides not matched to a gene: 6. The CDR3 is made up of 16 amino acids. Germline loops: CDR1 SGHTA, CDR2 FQGNSA. The CDR3 region is CASSDRLAGGINEQFF. Written as DNA, the CDR3 is TGTGCCAGCAGCGACCGACTAGCGGGGGGGATCAATGAGCAGTTCTTC.

The V gene is TRBV3-1 (or the pseudogene TRBV3-2), the J gene TRBJ2-7; weak D call: TRBD1 (5 bases). The CDR3 runs to 17 residues. Germline V gives CDR1 LGHDT, CDR2 YNNKEL (reference sequence). Trimming stripped 0 bases from V and 3 bases from J, with 18 bases between. The chain's CDR3 is CASSQDGATSPGYEQYF. The CDR3, as DNA: TGTGCCAGCAGCCAAGATGGGGCTACCTCGCCTGGCTACGAGCAGTACTTC.

The chain carries TRBV5-1 and TRBJ1-1; D is possibly TRBD1 (5 bases). V lost 4 bases to trimming and J lost 0 bases, with 13 bases between them. This CDR3 comprises 15 residues. Per the germline V gene, CDR1 is SGHRS and CDR2 is YFSETQ. Here the CDR3 DNA reads TGCGCCAGCAGCGGCACGGGACTCATGAACACTGAAGCTTTCTTT. It translates to CASSGTGLMNTEAFF.

V gene TRBV29-1 combines with J gene TRBJ1-2; TRBD1 might be the D (6 bases). The CDR3 totals 13 residues. V lost 6 bases, J lost 3 bases, and 14 bases lay in between. CDR1 and CDR2 from the germline V gene are SQVTM and ANQGSEA. CDR3 nucleotide sequence: TGCAGCGTCCATACAGGGAACTACTATGGCTACACCTTC. Its translation is CSVHTGNYYGYTF.

In DNA, the CDR3 is TGTGCCAGCAGCCCCAGGACAGACTATGGCTACACCTTC. The encoded protein is CASSPRTDYGYTF. The chain is built from TRBV11-2 and TRBJ1-2; D may be TRBD1 (6 bases). Germline V CDR1 and CDR2: SGHAT, FQNNGV. The CDR3 is 13 amino acids. V was trimmed by 5 bases and J by 3 bases, leaving 10 bases between them.

This chain links TRBV6-5 with TRBJ1-2; D is perhaps TRBD1 (6 bases). The V gene's germline CDR1 is MNHEY and CDR2 SVGAGI. V shed 10 bases and J shed 9 bases, with 18 bases lying between them. The CDR3 contains 12 residues. CDR3 DNA sequence: TGTGCCACTGGACAGTCATTGGGCCGCTACACCTTC. Translating it yields CATGQSLGRYTF.

The CDR3 loop is CASSLLGTGYTF. The CDR3, as DNA: TGTGCCAGCAGCTTGTTAGGGACAGGATACACCTTC. The rearrangement uses TRBV5-6 and TRBJ1-2, with 8 bases identical to TRBD1. This CDR3 spans 12 amino acids. Germline V gene data show CDR1 as SGHDT and CDR2 as YYEEEE. V was clipped by 1 base and J by 11 bases; unmatched bases: 4.

The chain employs TRBV7-3 and TRBJ2-5; TRBD2 agrees at 14 bases. Germline-derived CDR1 and CDR2 are SGHTA and FQGTGA. With 5 bases clipped from V and 5 bases from J, the junction kept 7 bases outside the gene matches. The CDR3 runs to 16 residues. The CDR3 bases are TGTGCCAGCAGCCCGGGACTAGCGGGGGCTGTGGAGACCCAGTACTTC. The encoded protein is CASSPGLAGAVETQYF. Based on the CDR3 plus reference TRBV7-3 and TRBJ2-5, the full variable domain is GAGVSQTPSNKVTEKGKYVELRCDPISGHTALYWYRQSLGQGPEFLIYFQGTGAADDSGLPNDRFFAVRPEGSVSTLKIQRTERGDSAVYLCASSPGLAGAVETQYFGPGTRLLVL.

This clone was observed a single time. This chain connects TRBV9 to TRBJ2-7; perhaps TRBD1 as D (6 bases). The CDR3 has 15 amino acids. The ends were cut back, 3 bases at V and 3 bases at J, with 16 bases in the middle. Germline CDR1 and CDR2: SGDLS and YYNGEE. In nucleotides, the CDR3 is TGTGCCAGCAGCGCCGAGGTCAGGGGCAGCTACGAGCAGTACTTC. Translating gives CASSAEVRGSYEQYF. Full variable domain (outside the CDR3, taken from reference TRBV9 and TRBJ2-7): DSGVTQTPKHLITATGQRVTLRCSPRSGDLSVYWYQQSLDQGLQFLIQYYNGEERAKGNILERFSAQQFPDLHSELNLSSLELGDSALYFCASSAEVRGSYEQYFGPGTRLTVT.

The DNA for the CDR3 is TGTGCCAGCAGCTTAGATCGGGGGGGGACCAGTTCCTATAGCAATCAGCCCCAGCATTTT. This encodes CASSLDRGGTSSYSNQPQHF. The rearrangement uses TRBV11-3 and TRBJ1-5, with TRBD1 as a possible D gene (5 bases). The CDR3 runs 20 residues. The V and J ends lost 0 bases and 0 bases respectively, with 21 bases between them. The germline gives CDR1 SGHNT, CDR2 YENEEA.

The genes are TRBV7-2 and TRBJ2-1; 10 bases match TRBD2. The CDR3 has 16 residues. V was pared by 1 base and J by 2 bases, with 2 bases of the junction left unmatched. Germline CDR1 SGHTA, CDR2 FQGNSA. The chain's CDR3 is CASSLERGGTYNEQFF. The CDR3 DNA sequence: TGTGCCAGCAGCTTAGAGCGGGGGGGAACCTACAATGAGCAGTTCTTC.

V usage is TRBV30 and J usage is TRBJ1-5, with TRBD1 as a possible D gene (5 bases). In germline, CDR1 is GTSNPN, CDR2 SVGIG (reference sequence). The CDR3 contains 15 residues. V gave up 1 base and J gave up 0 bases, with 10 bases separating them. The chain's CDR3 is CAWSEKGPSNQPQHF. The CDR3 bases are TGTGCCTGGAGTGAGAAGGGGCCTAGCAATCAGCCCCAGCATTTT. Looking up the rest from reference TRBV30 and TRBJ1-5 gives the full variable domain: SQTIHQWPATLVQPVGSPLSLECTVEGTSNPNLYWYRQAAGRGLQLLFYSVGIGQISSEVPQNLSASRPQDRQFILSSKKLLLSDSGFYLCAWSEKGPSNQPQHFGDGTRLSIL.